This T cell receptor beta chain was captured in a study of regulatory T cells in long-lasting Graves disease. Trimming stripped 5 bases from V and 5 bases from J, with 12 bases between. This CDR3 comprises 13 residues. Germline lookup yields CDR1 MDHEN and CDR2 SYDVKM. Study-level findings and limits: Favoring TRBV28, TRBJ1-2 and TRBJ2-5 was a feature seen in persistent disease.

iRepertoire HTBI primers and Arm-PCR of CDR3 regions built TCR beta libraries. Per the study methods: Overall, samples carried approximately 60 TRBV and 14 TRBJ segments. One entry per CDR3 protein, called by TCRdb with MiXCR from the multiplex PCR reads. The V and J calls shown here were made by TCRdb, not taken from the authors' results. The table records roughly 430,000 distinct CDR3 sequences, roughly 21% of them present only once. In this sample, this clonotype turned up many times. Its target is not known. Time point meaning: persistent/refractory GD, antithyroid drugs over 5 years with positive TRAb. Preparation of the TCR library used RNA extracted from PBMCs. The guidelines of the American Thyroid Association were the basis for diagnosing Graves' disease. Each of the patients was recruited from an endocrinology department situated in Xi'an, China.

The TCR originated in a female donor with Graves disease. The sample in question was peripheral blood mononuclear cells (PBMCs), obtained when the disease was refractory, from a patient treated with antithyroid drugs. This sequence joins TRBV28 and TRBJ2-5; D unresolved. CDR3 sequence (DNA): TGTGCCAGCAGTACGCCGAAGAGGGAGACCCAGTACTTC. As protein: CASSTPKRETQYF.